The clone carrying this T cell receptor (beta chain) was picked up many times. This sample stems from a study of spatial heterogeneity in lung cancer. TCRdb ran MiXCR on the 5' RACE reads and lists one entry per CDR3 protein. The sample holds 25,000 to 30,000 distinct CDR3 sequences, 4.5% to 7.5% seen once. Specified time point: blood at routine non-recurrence follow-up after resection. Sequencing of whole RNA from tumor, nontumor lung or frozen PBMC involved no sorting. CDR3 length: 13 amino acids. CDR1 SQVTM and CDR2 ANQGSEA come from the germline V gene. V shed 6 bases, J shed 8 bases, and the junction held 11 bases outside the gene matches.

The input for sequencing was PBMCs, taken at follow-up. The source is a male donor with early-stage non-small cell lung cancer. This chain connects TRBV29-1 to TRBJ1-2, with TRBD1 matching over 8 bases. The CDR3 region is CSVPGQGLQGYTF. The DNA of the CDR3 is TGCAGCGTCCCCGGACAGGGTTTGCAGGGCTACACCTTC. Combining the CDR3 with reference TRBV29-1 and TRBJ1-2 gives the whole variable domain SAVISQKPSRDICQRGTSLTIQCQVDSQVTMMFWYRQQPGQSLTLIATANQGSEATYESGFVIDKFPISRPNLTFSTLTVSNMSPEDSSIYLCSVPGQGLQGYTFGSGTRLTVV.